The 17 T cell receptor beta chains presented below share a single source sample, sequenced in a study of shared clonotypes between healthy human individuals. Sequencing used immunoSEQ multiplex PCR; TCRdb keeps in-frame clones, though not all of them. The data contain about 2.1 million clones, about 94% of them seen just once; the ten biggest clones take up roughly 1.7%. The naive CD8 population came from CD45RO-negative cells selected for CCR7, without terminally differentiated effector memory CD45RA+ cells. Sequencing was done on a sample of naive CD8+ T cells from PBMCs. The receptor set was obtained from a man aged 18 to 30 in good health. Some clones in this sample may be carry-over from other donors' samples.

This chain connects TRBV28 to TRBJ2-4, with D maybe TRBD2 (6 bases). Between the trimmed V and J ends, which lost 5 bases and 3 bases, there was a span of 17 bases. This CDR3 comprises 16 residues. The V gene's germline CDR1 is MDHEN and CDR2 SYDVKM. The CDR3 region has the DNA TGTGCCAGCAGTAACCCTAGCGAGAGCTTCAAAAACATTCAGTACTTC. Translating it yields CASSNPSESFKNIQYF.

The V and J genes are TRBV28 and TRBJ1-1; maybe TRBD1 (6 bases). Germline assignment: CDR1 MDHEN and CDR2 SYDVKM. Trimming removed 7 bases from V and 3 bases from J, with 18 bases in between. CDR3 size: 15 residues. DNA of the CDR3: TGTGCCAGCACCTTGGGGGCCCCAGGGTACACTGAAGCTTTCTTT. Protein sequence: CASTLGAPGYTEAFF.

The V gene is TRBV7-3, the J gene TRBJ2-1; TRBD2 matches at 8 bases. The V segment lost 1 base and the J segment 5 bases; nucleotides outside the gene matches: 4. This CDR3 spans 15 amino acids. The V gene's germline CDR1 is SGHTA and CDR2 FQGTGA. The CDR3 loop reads CASSLRAGVHNEQFF. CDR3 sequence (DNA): TGTGCCAGCAGCTTAAGAGCGGGGGTACACAATGAGCAGTTCTTC.

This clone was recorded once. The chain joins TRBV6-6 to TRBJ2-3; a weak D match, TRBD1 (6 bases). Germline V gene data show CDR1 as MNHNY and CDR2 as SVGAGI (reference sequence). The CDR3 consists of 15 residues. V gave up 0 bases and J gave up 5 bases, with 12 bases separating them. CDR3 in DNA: TGTGCCAGCAGTTACTCACAGGGATTGGGAGATACGCAGTATTTT. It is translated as CASSYSQGLGDTQYF.

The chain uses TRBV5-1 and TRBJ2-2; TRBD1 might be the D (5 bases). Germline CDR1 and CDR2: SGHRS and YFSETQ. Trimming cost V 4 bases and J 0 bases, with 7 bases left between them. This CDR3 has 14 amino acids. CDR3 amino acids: CASSMDTNTGELFF. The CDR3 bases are TGCGCCAGCAGCATGGACACGAACACCGGGGAGCTGTTTTTT. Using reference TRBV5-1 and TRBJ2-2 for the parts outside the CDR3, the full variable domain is KAGVTQTPRYLIKTRGQQVTLSCSPISGHRSVSWYQQTPGQGLQFLFEYFSETQRNKGNFPGRFSGRQFSNSRSEMNVSTLELGDSALYLCASSMDTNTGELFFGEGSRLTVL.

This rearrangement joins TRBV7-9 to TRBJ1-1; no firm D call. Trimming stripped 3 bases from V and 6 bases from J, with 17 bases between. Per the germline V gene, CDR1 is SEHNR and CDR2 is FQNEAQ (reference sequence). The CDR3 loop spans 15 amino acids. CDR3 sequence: CASSFRKGPFSEAFF. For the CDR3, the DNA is TGTGCCAGCAGCTTCCGCAAAGGACCTTTTTCTGAAGCTTTCTTT. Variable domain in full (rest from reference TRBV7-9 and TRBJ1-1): DTGVSQNPRHKITKRGQNVTFRCDPISEHNRLYWYRQTLGQGPEFLTYFQNEAQLEKSRLLSDRFSAERPKGSFSTLEIQRTEQGDSAMYLCASSFRKGPFSEAFFGQGTRLTVV.

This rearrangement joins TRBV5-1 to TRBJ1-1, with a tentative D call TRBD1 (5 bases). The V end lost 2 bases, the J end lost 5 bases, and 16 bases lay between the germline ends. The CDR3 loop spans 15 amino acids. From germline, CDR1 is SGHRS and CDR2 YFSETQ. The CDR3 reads CASSLTDSGGTEAFF. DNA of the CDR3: TGCGCCAGCAGCTTAACCGACTCCGGGGGGACTGAAGCTTTCTTT. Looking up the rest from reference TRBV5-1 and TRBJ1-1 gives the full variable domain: KAGVTQTPRYLIKTRGQQVTLSCSPISGHRSVSWYQQTPGQGLQFLFEYFSETQRNKGNFPGRFSGRQFSNSRSEMNVSTLELGDSALYLCASSLTDSGGTEAFFGQGTRLTVV.

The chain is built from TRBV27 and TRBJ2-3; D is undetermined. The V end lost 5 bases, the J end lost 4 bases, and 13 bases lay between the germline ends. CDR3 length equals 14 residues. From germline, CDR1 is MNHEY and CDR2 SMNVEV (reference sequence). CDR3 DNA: TGTGCCAGCAGTCCCCACCTTGGAGCAGATACGCAGTATTTT. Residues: CASSPHLGADTQYF.

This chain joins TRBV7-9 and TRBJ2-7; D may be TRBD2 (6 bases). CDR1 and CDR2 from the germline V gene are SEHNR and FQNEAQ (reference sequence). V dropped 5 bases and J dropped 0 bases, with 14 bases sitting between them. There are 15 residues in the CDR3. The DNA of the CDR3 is TGTGCCAGCAGCGTCCTGGAGGGGAGCTCCTACGAGCAGTACTTC. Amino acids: CASSVLEGSSYEQYF.

CDR3 nucleotides: TGTGCCAGCAGCGCGAGACTAGCGGGACCTATTGTCTACGAGCAGTACTTC. Its translation: CASSARLAGPIVYEQYF. The gene calls are TRBV7-8 and TRBJ2-7; 11 bases are a match to TRBD2. The CDR3 totals 17 residues. CDR1 and CDR2 from the germline V gene are SGHVS and FQNEAQ. V shed 5 bases, J shed 3 bases, and the junction held 12 bases outside the gene matches.

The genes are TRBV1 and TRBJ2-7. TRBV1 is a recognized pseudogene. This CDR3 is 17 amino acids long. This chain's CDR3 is CTSSQVQRDPRSYEQYF. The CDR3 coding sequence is TGCACCAGCAGCCAAGTCCAACGGGACCCACGTTCCTACGAGCAGTACTTC.

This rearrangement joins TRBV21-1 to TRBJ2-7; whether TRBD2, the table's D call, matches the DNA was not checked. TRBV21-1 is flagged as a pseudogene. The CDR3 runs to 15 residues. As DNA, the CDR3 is TGTGCCAGCAGCATGTATTTCAGGGAGGGTGGTGAGCAGTACTTC. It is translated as CASSMYFREGGEQYF.

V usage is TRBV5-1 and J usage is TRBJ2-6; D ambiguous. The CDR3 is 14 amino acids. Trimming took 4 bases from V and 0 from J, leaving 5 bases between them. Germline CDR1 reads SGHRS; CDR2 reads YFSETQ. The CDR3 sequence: CASSGSSGANVLTF. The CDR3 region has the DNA TGCGCCAGCAGCGGTAGCTCTGGGGCCAACGTCCTGACTTTC.

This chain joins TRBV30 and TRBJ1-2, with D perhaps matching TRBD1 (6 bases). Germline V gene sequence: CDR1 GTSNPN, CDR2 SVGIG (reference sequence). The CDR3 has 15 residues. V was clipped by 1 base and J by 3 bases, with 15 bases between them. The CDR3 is CAWSGERGTDYGYTF. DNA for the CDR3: TGTGCCTGGAGTGGGGAAAGGGGGACCGACTATGGCTACACCTTC.

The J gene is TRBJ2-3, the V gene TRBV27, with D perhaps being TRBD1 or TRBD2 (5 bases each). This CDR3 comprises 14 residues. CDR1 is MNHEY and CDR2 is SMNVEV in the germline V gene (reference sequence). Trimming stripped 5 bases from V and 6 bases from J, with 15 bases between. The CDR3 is CASSPTQEADTQYF. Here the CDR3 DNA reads TGTGCCAGCAGTCCCACACAGGAGGCGGATACGCAGTATTTT.

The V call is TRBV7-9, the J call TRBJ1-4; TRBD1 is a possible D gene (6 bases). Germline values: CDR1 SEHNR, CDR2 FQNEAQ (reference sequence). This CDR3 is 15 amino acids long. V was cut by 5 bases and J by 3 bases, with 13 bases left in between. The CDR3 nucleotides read TGTGCCAGCAGCGTGCCGGGACAATCTAATGAAAAACTGTTTTTT. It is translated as CASSVPGQSNEKLFF.

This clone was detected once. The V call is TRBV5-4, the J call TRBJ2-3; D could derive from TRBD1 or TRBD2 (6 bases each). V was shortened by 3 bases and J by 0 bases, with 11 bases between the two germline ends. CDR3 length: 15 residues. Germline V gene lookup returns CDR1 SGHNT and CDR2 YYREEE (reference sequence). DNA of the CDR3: TGTGCCAGCAGCTGGGGGGACACCAGCACAGATACGCAGTATTTT. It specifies CASSWGDTSTDTQYF.